One sample yielded the 17 T cell receptor beta chains listed below, sequenced in a study of shared clonotypes between healthy human individuals. Method: immunoSEQ multiplex PCR; TCRdb's copy keeps in-frame clones and lacks some. The data hold approximately 110,000 clones, with about 66% observed a single time. Specimen: memory CD8+ T cells sorted from blood. Subset of the sample: CD45RO+ cells pooled with CCR7-negative TemRA cells. Source of these receptors: a woman aged 25 to 39 in good health.

The rearrangement uses TRBV27 and TRBJ2-5; D is ambiguous. Trimming removed 8 bases from V and 0 bases from J, with 19 bases in between. The CDR3 runs to 16 residues. Germline CDR1 MNHEY, CDR2 SMNVEV (reference sequence). The CDR3: CASSPLAAQYQETQYF. The CDR3 DNA is TGTGCCAGCTCACCCCTGGCCGCCCAGTACCAAGAGACCCAGTACTTC.

The chain has TRBV27 and TRBJ2-1; TRBD2 might be the D (5 bases). Trimming removed 7 bases at V and 2 bases at J, with 21 bases between. The germline CDR1 and CDR2 sequences are MNHEY and SMNVEV (reference sequence). The CDR3 covers 17 residues. CDR3 DNA sequence: TGTGCCAGCACTACTTCTGGGTCAGCGGTACCCTACAATGAGCAGTTCTTC. Protein: CASTTSGSAVPYNEQFF.

This rearrangement joins TRBV10-2 to TRBJ2-2, with unresolved D. V dropped 1 base and J dropped 3 bases, with 0 bases sitting between them. The CDR3 is 12 amino acids. Per germline, CDR1 WSHSY and CDR2 SAAADI. The CDR3 sequence is CASSEYTGELFF. The CDR3 nucleotides read TGCGCCAGCAGTGAGTACACCGGGGAGCTGTTTTTT.

V is TRBV28 and J is TRBJ2-7; a possible D gene is TRBD1 (6 bases). CDR1 MDHEN and CDR2 SYDVKM come from the germline V gene. This CDR3 region has 11 residues. Trimming cost V 10 bases and J 3 bases, with 10 bases left between them. This chain's CDR3 is CATTGIYEQYF. The DNA of the CDR3 is TGTGCCACCACAGGGATCTACGAGCAGTACTTC.

The rearrangement uses TRBV5-8 and TRBJ1-5; D possibly corresponds to TRBD1 (5 bases). The germline V and J ends were trimmed by 5 bases and 6 bases, with 21 bases remaining between them. This CDR3 is built from 16 residues. Germline assignment: CDR1 SGHTS and CDR2 YDEGEE. The CDR3 DNA reads as TGTGCCAGCAGGGCGAAGGGGCGTACCCTCCGTCAGCCCCAGCATTTT. Protein: CASRAKGRTLRQPQHF.

The CDR3 DNA is TGTGCCAGCAGCTTAGATCTGGCAGGGGGCTCGGGTGGCTACACCTTC. Translated: CASSLDLAGGSGGYTF. This chain joins TRBV11-2 and TRBJ1-2; the match to TRBD1 covers 8 bases. The V gene end was trimmed by 0 bases and the J gene end by 7 bases; junction bases not matched to a gene: 10. The CDR3 consists of 16 residues. Germline V lookup: CDR1 SGHAT, CDR2 FQNNGV. The whole variable domain, filled in from reference TRBV11-2 and TRBJ1-2, reads EAGVAQSPRYKIIEKRQSVAFWCNPISGHATLYWYQQILGQGPKLLIQFQNNGVVDDSQLPKDRFSAERLKGVDSTLKIQPAKLEDSAVYLCASSLDLAGGSGGYTFGSGTRLTVV.

The CDR3 region has the DNA TGTGCCAGCAGTCCTCGGGCCGTAAGTAGCGGACCCTACGAGCAGTACTTC. It is translated as CASSPRAVSSGPYEQYF. V gene TRBV27 combines with J gene TRBJ2-7, with a tentative D call TRBD2 (6 bases). Germline-derived CDR1 and CDR2 are MNHEY and SMNVEV (reference sequence). Trimming stripped 5 bases from V and 2 bases from J, with 22 bases between. The CDR3 has 17 residues.

This clone was found once. The CDR3: CASSLETDETQYF. CDR3 DNA: TGTGCCAGCAGCTTGGAAACAGATGAGACCCAGTACTTC. The chain recombines TRBV5-4 with TRBJ2-5; D gene uncertain. This CDR3 contains 13 residues. Germline V gene data show CDR1 as SGHNT and CDR2 as YYREEE (reference sequence). Trimming left V 0 bases short and J 5 bases short, with 8 bases between.

The chain links TRBV28 to TRBJ2-7, with 14 bases aligning to TRBD2. V trimming: 6 bases; J trimming: 5 bases; junction bases outside the gene matches: 12. Germline V gene data show CDR1 as MDHEN and CDR2 as SYDVKM. The CDR3 is 17 amino acids. This chain's CDR3 is CASRLSGVGLAGDEQYF. The DNA of the CDR3 is TGTGCCAGCAGGCTAAGTGGCGTGGGACTAGCGGGAGACGAGCAGTACTTC.

The chain combines TRBV28 with TRBJ1-4; TRBD1 matches at 9 bases. CDR1 is MDHEN, CDR2 SYDVKM, per germline. CDR3 length: 23 residues. J gave up 4 bases and V 6 bases, and 30 bases lay outside the gene matches. CDR3 in amino acids: CASRPFFWDVPGQGQSLNEKLFF. The CDR3 coding sequence is TGTGCCAGCAGGCCCTTTTTTTGGGACGTCCCGGGACAGGGCCAAAGCCTTAATGAAAAACTGTTTTTT.

The chain couples TRBV6-5 to TRBJ1-4; no reliable D call. With 6 bases removed from V and 14 bases from J, the gap between germline ends came to 10 bases. Germline V gives CDR1 MNHEY, CDR2 SVGAGI. This CDR3 spans 10 amino acids. The CDR3, as DNA: TGTGCCAGCAGAGGTTGGCGCCTGTTTTTT. Translated: CASRGWRLFF.

As for this clone: At one end the junction does not follow the germline gene, possibly because of a read error. The gene calls are TRBV4-1 and TRBJ1-1, with D hard to call. Looked up from germline, CDR1 is MGHRA and CDR2 is YSYEKL. CDR3 length equals 12 residues. The DNA for the CDR3 is TGCGCCAGCAGCCAAAGCCGGGCTGAGGCTTTCTTT. The encoded protein is CASSQSRAEAFF.

The rearrangement links TRBV7-9 to TRBJ2-7; 9 bases are a match to TRBD2. Germline V CDR1 and CDR2: SEHNR, FQNEAQ (reference sequence). The length of the CDR3 is 16 residues. Trimming removed 4 bases from V and 3 bases from J; junction bases left unmatched: 10. DNA for the CDR3: TGTGCCAGCAGCTCTGGGGGAGCGGGAGGCCTCTACGAGCAGTACTTC. Its translation: CASSSGGAGGLYEQYF.

V usage is TRBV15 and J usage is TRBJ2-1; 7 nucleotides line up with TRBD1. The V gene's germline CDR1 is LNHNV and CDR2 YYDKDF (reference sequence). CDR3 size: 15 residues. The trim removed 1 base at V and 8 bases at J, leaving 8 bases unmatched. The CDR3 protein is CATSRAGGKRYEQFF. DNA for the CDR3: TGTGCCACCAGCAGAGCAGGGGGAAAAAGGTATGAGCAGTTCTTC.

The chain recombines TRBV29-1 with TRBJ2-1; 7 bases line up with TRBD1. Germline V gives CDR1 SQVTM, CDR2 ANQGSEA. The ends lost 3 bases at V and 3 bases at J; junction bases unmatched: 8. This CDR3 region has 15 residues. As DNA, the CDR3 is TGCAGCGTTGACGTCGACAGGGCAGACTACAATGAGCAGTTCTTC. It encodes CSVDVDRADYNEQFF.

This chain joins TRBV11-3 and TRBJ2-5, with D unresolved. CDR3 length: 13 amino acids. Deletions cut 3 bases from V and 5 bases from J, with 10 bases between. The germline V gene has CDR1 SGHNT and CDR2 YENEEA. The DNA of the CDR3 is TGTGCCAGCAGCTTGGGGAAAGCGGAGACCCAGTACTTC. As protein: CASSLGKAETQYF.

The gene calls are TRBV30 and TRBJ1-1; no definite D call. This CDR3 has 13 residues. The germline V gene has CDR1 GTSNPN and CDR2 SVGIG (reference sequence). V was clipped by 5 bases and J by 4 bases, with 14 bases between them. CDR3 region: CAWDWTSSTEAFF. The CDR3, as DNA: TGTGCCTGGGACTGGACCTCGAGCACTGAAGCTTTCTTT.